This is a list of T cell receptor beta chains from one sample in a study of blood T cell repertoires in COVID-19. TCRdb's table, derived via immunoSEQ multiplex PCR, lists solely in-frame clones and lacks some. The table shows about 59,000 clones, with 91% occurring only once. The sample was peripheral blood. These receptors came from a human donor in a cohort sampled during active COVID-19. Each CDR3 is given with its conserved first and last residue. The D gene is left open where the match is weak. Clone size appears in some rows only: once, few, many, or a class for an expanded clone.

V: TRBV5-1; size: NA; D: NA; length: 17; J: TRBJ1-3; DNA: TGCGCCAGCAGCTTGGCCCAGGCAGACTACTCTGGAAACACCATATATTTT; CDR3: CASSLAQADYSGNTIYF
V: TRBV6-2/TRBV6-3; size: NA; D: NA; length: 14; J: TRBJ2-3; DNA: TGTGCCAGCAGTTACATACTGCTCACAGATACGCAGTATTTT; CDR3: CASSYILLTDTQYF
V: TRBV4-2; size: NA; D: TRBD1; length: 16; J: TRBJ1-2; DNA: TGTGCCAGCAGCCCCGGGACAGGGACCAATTTCTATGGCTACACCTTC; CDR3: CASSPGTGTNFYGYTF
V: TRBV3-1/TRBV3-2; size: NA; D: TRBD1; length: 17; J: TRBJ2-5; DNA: TGTGCCAGCAGCCAAGTGGTTCGACAGGGTTACCGAGAGACCCAGTACTTC; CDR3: CASSQVVRQGYRETQYF
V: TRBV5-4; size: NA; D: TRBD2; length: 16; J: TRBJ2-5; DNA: TGTGCCAGCAGCCTTAGCGGGAGGGCCTTACCGGAGACCCAGTACTTC; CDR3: CASSLSGRALPETQYF
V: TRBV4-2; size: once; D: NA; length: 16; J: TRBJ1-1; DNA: TGTGCCAGCAGCCAAATACAGCTACCCATGAACACTGAAGCTTTCTTT; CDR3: CASSQIQLPMNTEAFF
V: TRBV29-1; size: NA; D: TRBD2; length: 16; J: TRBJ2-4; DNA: TGCAGCGTTGTGATTGTTAGCGGGGGGGCCGGGGACATTCAGTACTTC; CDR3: CSVVIVSGGAGDIQYF
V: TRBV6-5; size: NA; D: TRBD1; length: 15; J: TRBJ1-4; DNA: TGTGCCAGCAGTTACTCGGAGGACAGGAGCGAAAAACTGTTTTTT; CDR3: CASSYSEDRSEKLFF
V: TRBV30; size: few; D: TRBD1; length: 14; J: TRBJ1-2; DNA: TGTGCCTGGAGGGACAGGGTTTCTAACTATGGCTACACCTTC; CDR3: CAWRDRVSNYGYTF
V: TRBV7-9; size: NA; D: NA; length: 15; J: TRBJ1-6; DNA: TGTGCCAGCAGCTTAGTGGCGGGGGCGGACTCACCCCTCCACTTT; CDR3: CASSLVAGADSPLHF
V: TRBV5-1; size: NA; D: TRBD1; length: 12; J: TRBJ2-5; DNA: TGCGCCAGCAGCTTAGGACAGGGGACCCAGTACTTC; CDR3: CASSLGQGTQYF
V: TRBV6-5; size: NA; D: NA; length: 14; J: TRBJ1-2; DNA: TGTGCCAGCAGTTACTCGAGAGGGGGCTATGGCTACACCTTC; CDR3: CASSYSRGGYGYTF
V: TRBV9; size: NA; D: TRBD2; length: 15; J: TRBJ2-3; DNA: TGTGCCAGCAGCGACAGCGGGGGGCGGGGAGATACGCAGTATTTT; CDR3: CASSDSGGRGDTQYF
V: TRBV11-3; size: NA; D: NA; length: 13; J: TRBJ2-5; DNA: TGTGCCAGCAGCTTACGCAGCGAGGGGACCCAGTACTTC; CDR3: CASSLRSEGTQYF
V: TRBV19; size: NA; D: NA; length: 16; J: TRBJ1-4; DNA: TGTGCCAGTAGTACCCGGGAGGTAGCAACTAATGAAAAACTGTTTTTT; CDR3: CASSTREVATNEKLFF
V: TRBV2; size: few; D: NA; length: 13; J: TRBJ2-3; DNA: TGTGCCAGCAGTGTTGGAGGCACAGATACGCAGTATTTT; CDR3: CASSVGGTDTQYF
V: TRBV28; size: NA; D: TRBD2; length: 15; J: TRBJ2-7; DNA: TGTGCCAGCAGTCCCCCTAGCGGGAACAGGAACGAGCAGTACTTC; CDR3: CASSPPSGNRNEQYF
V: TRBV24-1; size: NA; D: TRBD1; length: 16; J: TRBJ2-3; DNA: TGTGCCACCAGTGATTCGGGGACAGGGGGCATGGGAACGCAGTATTTT; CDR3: CATSDSGTGGMGTQYF
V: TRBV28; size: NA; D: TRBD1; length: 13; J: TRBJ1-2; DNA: TGTGCCAGTTGGCAATCACAGGGGTATGGCTACACCTTC; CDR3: CASWQSQGYGYTF
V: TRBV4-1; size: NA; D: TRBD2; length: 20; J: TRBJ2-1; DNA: TGCGCCAGCAGCCACCCAGGGACTAGCGGGGGGCCAAGCTCCTACAATGAGCAGTTCTTC; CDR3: CASSHPGTSGGPSSYNEQFF
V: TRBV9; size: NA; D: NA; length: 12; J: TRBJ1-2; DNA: TGTGCCAGCAGCGCTCGGAACTATGGCTACACCTTC; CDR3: CASSARNYGYTF
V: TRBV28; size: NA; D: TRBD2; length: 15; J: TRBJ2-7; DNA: TGTGCCAGCAGTCCCCTCAGCGGGAGTCGTTACGAGCAGTACTTC; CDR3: CASSPLSGSRYEQYF
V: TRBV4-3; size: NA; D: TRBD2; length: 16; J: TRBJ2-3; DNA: TGCGCCAGCAGCCAACGGCCTAGCGGAAGCACAGATACGCAGTATTTT; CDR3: CASSQRPSGSTDTQYF
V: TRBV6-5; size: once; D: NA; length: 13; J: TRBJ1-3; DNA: TGTGCCAGCCTTTTCCCCTCTGGAAACACCATATATTTT; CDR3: CASLFPSGNTIYF
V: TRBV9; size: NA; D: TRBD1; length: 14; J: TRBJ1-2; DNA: TGTGCCAGCAGCGTGGACAGGACATCCTATGGCTACACCTTC; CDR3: CASSVDRTSYGYTF
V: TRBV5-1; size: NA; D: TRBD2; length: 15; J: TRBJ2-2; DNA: TGCGCCAGCAGCCCACTAGCGGGGGGGGCCGGGGAGCTGTTTTTT; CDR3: CASSPLAGGAGELFF
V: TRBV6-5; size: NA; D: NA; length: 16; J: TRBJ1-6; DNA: TGTGCCAGCAGTTACTCGATCGGGGCCTATAATTCACCCCTCCACTTT; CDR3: CASSYSIGAYNSPLHF
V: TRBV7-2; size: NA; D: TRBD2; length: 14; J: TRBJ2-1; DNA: TGTGCCAGCCGACTAGCGGGGCATTACAATGAGCAGTTCTTC; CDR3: CASRLAGHYNEQFF
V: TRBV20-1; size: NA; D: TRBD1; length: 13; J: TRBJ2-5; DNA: TGCAGTGCTAGTTCCAGGGGGCATGAGACCCAGTACTTC; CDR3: CSASSRGHETQYF
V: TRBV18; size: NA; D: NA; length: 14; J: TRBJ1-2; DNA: TGTGCCAGCTCACTACGACAGGACGCCTATGGCTACACCTTC; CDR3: CASSLRQDAYGYTF
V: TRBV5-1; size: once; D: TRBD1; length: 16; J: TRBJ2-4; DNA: TGCGCCAGCAGCCCAGACAGGGCCCTAGCCAAAAACATTCAGTACTTC; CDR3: CASSPDRALAKNIQYF
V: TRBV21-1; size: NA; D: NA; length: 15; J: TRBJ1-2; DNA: TGTGCCAGCACCCCCCAGGGGGCCCCTAACTATGGCTACACCTTC; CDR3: CASTPQGAPNYGYTF